These 19 T cell receptor beta chains originate from one sample sequenced in a study of human T cells and chemical hapten exposure. TCRdb itself ran the RACE reads through MiXCR, one entry per CDR3 protein. The sample includes some 84,000 distinct CDR3 sequences, 8.5% seen only once; the top ten take 2.5% to 3%. Stated time point: pre-sensitization, week 0. Treatment here: therapeutic diphenylcyclopropenone sensitization with weekly scalp DPC. The specimen was whole blood, collected in connection with sensitization to the hapten diphenylcyclopropenone (DPC). The receptors were sampled from a man aged 35 to 55 with alopecia areata. Some clones in this sample may be carry-over from other donors' samples.

A few counts support this clonotype. The V and J genes are TRBV7-6 and TRBJ1-1, with D possibly matching TRBD1 (6 bases). V gave up 1 base and J gave up 4 bases, with 13 bases separating them. The germline V gene encodes CDR1 SGHVS and CDR2 FNYEAQ. This CDR3 has 15 amino acids. CDR3: CASSLEGGRATEAFF. In DNA, the CDR3 is TGTGCCAGCAGCTTAGAGGGGGGGCGGGCCACTGAAGCTTTCTTT. Supplemented by reference TRBV7-6 and TRBJ1-1, the full variable domain reads GAGVSQSPRYKVTKRGQDVALRCDPISGHVSLYWYRQALGQGPEFLTYFNYEAQQDKSGLPNDRFSAERPEGSISTLTIQRTEQRDSAMYRCASSLEGGRATEAFFGQGTRLTVV.

This chain links TRBV9 with TRBJ2-4; D is uncertain. CDR1 and CDR2 from the germline V gene are SGDLS and YYNGEE. The V end lost 6 bases, the J end lost 1 base, and 11 bases lay between the germline ends. This CDR3 is 14 amino acids long. The CDR3 DNA is TGTGCCAGCAACGCCAATGGGGCCAAAAACATTCAGTACTTC. Translation: CASNANGAKNIQYF. Supplemented by reference TRBV9 and TRBJ2-4, the full variable domain reads DSGVTQTPKHLITATGQRVTLRCSPRSGDLSVYWYQQSLDQGLQFLIQYYNGEERAKGNILERFSAQQFPDLHSELNLSSLELGDSALYFCASNANGAKNIQYFGAGTRLSVL.

The chain's CDR3 is CSVGTSGSGETQYF. The DNA for the CDR3 is TGCAGCGTTGGGACTAGCGGGAGCGGAGAGACCCAGTACTTC. The gene calls are TRBV29-1 and TRBJ2-5; 13 bases are a match to TRBD2. Germline-derived CDR1 and CDR2 are SQVTM and ANQGSEA. V shed 4 bases, J shed 4 bases, and the junction held 3 bases outside the gene matches. This CDR3 contains 14 residues.

At least ten counts were recorded for this clonotype. The rearrangement joins TRBV11-2 to TRBJ1-2; 7 bases align to TRBD1. This CDR3 spans 12 amino acids. Trimming removed 6 bases from V and 7 bases from J; junction bases left unmatched: 5. Germline CDR1 and CDR2: SGHAT and FQNNGV. In DNA, the CDR3 is TGTGCCAGCAGTCGACAGGGATTTGGCTACACCTTC. Its protein product is CASSRQGFGYTF.

At least ten counts were recorded for this clonotype. V usage is TRBV28 and J usage is TRBJ1-1; 9 nucleotides agree with TRBD1. This CDR3 region has 17 residues. Germline V gene data show CDR1 as MDHEN and CDR2 as SYDVKM. Unmatched junction bases numbered 11, after V lost 6 bases and J lost 0 bases. This chain's CDR3 is CASRTNGQGTMNTEAFF. DNA of the CDR3: TGTGCCAGCAGAACGAACGGACAGGGGACTATGAACACTGAAGCTTTCTTT.

This clonotype was picked up many times. The CDR3 DNA is TGTGCCAGCAGCCAAATGGGCGGAGGGATCCATAACTATGGCTACACCTTC. Residues: CASSQMGGGIHNYGYTF. The gene calls are TRBV7-2 and TRBJ1-2; D is undetermined. Germline V lookup: CDR1 SGHTA, CDR2 FQGNSA. V lost 5 bases and J 1 base, leaving 20 bases between the germline ends. This CDR3 region has 17 residues.

This clonotype was seen a handful of times. The chain recombines TRBV18 with TRBJ2-4, with D possibly being TRBD2 (6 bases). This CDR3 spans 14 amino acids. Per germline, CDR1 KGHSH and CDR2 LQKENI. V was clipped by 6 bases and J by 7 bases, with 16 bases between them. The CDR3: CASSLGPEGNIQYF. Written as DNA, the CDR3 is TGTGCCAGCTCGCTCGGGCCGGAGGGGAACATTCAGTACTTC.

This chain uses TRBV28 with TRBJ2-2, with D uncertain. Per the germline V gene, CDR1 is MDHEN and CDR2 is SYDVKM. The length of the CDR3 is 12 residues. V was cut by 2 bases and J by 5 bases, with 3 bases left in between. The CDR3 bases are TGTGCCAGCAGTTTAACGACCGGGGAGCTGTTTTTT. Its translation: CASSLTTGELFF.

This clonotype appeared many times. The V gene is TRBV6-2 or TRBV6-3, the J gene TRBJ2-3; D uncertain. Per germline, CDR1 MNHEY and CDR2 SVGEGT. Between the trimmed V and J ends, which lost 6 bases and 1 base, there was a span of 14 bases. The CDR3 extends over 15 amino acids. CDR3 protein: CASRVETRGTDTQYF. For the CDR3, the DNA is TGTGCCAGCAGGGTAGAGACCCGTGGCACAGATACGCAGTATTTT.

The V call is TRBV6-2 or TRBV6-3, the J call TRBJ2-7; TRBD2 aligns across 13 bases. V lost 5 bases to trimming and J lost 2 bases; unmatched junction nucleotides: 6. Germline values: CDR1 MNHEY, CDR2 SVGEGT. CDR3 length equals 16 residues. The CDR3 loop reads CASSTGLAGLTYEQYF. As DNA, the CDR3 is TGTGCCAGCAGTACGGGACTAGCGGGGCTAACCTACGAGCAGTACTTC.

This clonotype has ten or more counts. The chain recombines TRBV6-5 with TRBJ2-1, with 11 bases fitting TRBD2. Per the germline V gene, CDR1 is MNHEY and CDR2 is SVGAGI. The CDR3 totals 16 residues. The ends lost 1 base at V and 8 bases at J; junction bases unmatched: 7. CDR3 amino acids: CASSYLTSGRSDEQFF. In DNA form, the CDR3 reads TGTGCCAGCAGTTACTTAACTAGCGGGAGATCAGATGAGCAGTTCTTC.

The chain employs TRBV5-6 and TRBJ2-7; D might be TRBD1 (5 bases). Germline V gene data show CDR1 as SGHDT and CDR2 as YYEEEE. The CDR3 has 13 amino acids. Trimming pared 1 base from V and 4 bases from J, leaving 9 bases between. Here the CDR3 reads CASSLQGGYEQYF. The CDR3 region has the DNA TGTGCCAGCAGCTTGCAGGGTGGGTACGAGCAGTACTTC.

V and J are TRBV6-5 and TRBJ2-1; D is unresolved. Germline V gene sequence: CDR1 MNHEY, CDR2 SVGAGI. Trimming took 7 bases from V and 10 from J, leaving 17 bases between them. The CDR3 is 13 residues long. This CDR3 reads CASTPGLSLEQFF. The CDR3 DNA is TGTGCCAGCACCCCCGGCCTTTCGTTAGAGCAGTTCTTC.

The sample holds many counts of this clonotype. Written as DNA, the CDR3 is TGTGCCTGGAGTGTGGAAAGGACTGTTGAAGCTTTCTTT. Translated: CAWSVERTVEAFF. J is TRBJ1-1 and V is TRBV30; the D is unclear. The germline V gene has CDR1 GTSNPN and CDR2 SVGIG (reference sequence). This CDR3 comprises 13 residues. Deletions cut 0 bases from V and 7 bases from J, with 12 bases between.

This clonotype was seen a handful of times. The chain couples TRBV2 to TRBJ1-2; the D is unclear. Germline assignment: CDR1 SNHLY and CDR2 FYNNEI. V was trimmed by 3 bases and J by 4 bases, leaving 12 bases between them. This CDR3 has 14 residues. The DNA for the CDR3 is TGTGCCAGCAGTGATCGTCACCTAATCTATGGCTACACCTTC. This codes for CASSDRHLIYGYTF. The whole variable domain, filled in from reference TRBV2 and TRBJ1-2, reads EPEVTQTPSHQVTQMGQEVILRCVPISNHLYFYWYRQILGQKVEFLVSFYNNEISEKSEIFDDQFSVERPDGSNFTLKIRSTKLEDSAMYFCASSDRHLIYGYTFGSGTRLTVV.

The chain recombines TRBV24-1 with TRBJ1-2; a weak D match, TRBD1 (6 bases). The CDR3 contains 13 residues. The V end lost 3 bases, the J end lost 6 bases, and 10 bases lay between the germline ends. CDR1 is KGHDR and CDR2 is SFDVKD in the germline V gene. CDR3 nucleotide sequence: TGTGCCACCAGTGATCCAACAGGGAATGGCTACACCTTC. Translated: CATSDPTGNGYTF.

This clonotype showed up many times. This chain connects TRBV20-1 to TRBJ2-7, with TRBD2 matching 10 bases. Per the germline V gene, CDR1 is DFQATT and CDR2 is SNEGSKA (reference sequence). The length of the CDR3 is 15 residues. The J segment lost 0 bases and the V segment lost 5 bases, leaving 7 bases of the junction unmatched. The CDR3 DNA sequence: TGCAGTGCTCCCGGACTAGCGGTGAGCTCCTACGAGCAGTACTTC. Translating it yields CSAPGLAVSSYEQYF.

This clonotype was seen more than once but under ten times. J is TRBJ2-1 and V is TRBV9; 7 nucleotides agree with TRBD2. Germline CDR1 SGDLS, CDR2 YYNGEE. With V trimmed by 0 bases and J by 5 bases, 2 bases remained unmatched. The length of the CDR3 is 14 residues. The CDR3 loop is CASSVAGGNNEQFF. As DNA, the CDR3 is TGTGCCAGCAGCGTAGCGGGAGGCAACAATGAGCAGTTCTTC.

J is TRBJ2-1 and V is TRBV11-2, with D unresolved. Germline V CDR1 and CDR2: SGHAT, FQNNGV. Between the trimmed V and J ends, which lost 2 bases and 10 bases, there was a span of 15 bases. There are 14 residues in the CDR3. The CDR3 coding sequence is TGTGCCAGCAGCTTAAAGTTTGCGCCTGGGGAGCAGTTCTTC. This translates into CASSLKFAPGEQFF.